These T cell receptor beta chains were read from a single sample in a study of neoadjuvant anti-PD-1 for oral cavity cancer. Profiling relied on immunoSEQ multiplex PCR, and the TCRdb table lists in-frame clones only, not all of them. The sample shows 35,000 to 40,000 clones, 30% to 40% of them seen only once. The sequencing used tumor tissue, collected after nivolumab (anti-PD-1) treatment. The source is a person aged 35-80 years with oral cavity squamous cell carcinoma. Both conserved end residues are part of each CDR3. A D gene is named only where the DNA matches it firmly. The size of a clone is reported for some rows only, either as once, few or many, or as a class for expanded clones.

clone size	V gene	D gene	J gene	CDR3 protein	CDR3 DNA
.	TRBV30	TRBD2	TRBJ2-5	CAWSDKASGRTRETQYF	TGTGCCTGGAGCGATAAGGCTAGCGGGAGAACGAGAGAGACCCAGTACTTC
few	TRBV5-6	TRBD1	TRBJ2-1	CASYLTGPNNEQFF	TGTGCCAGTTACCTGACAGGGCCGAACAATGAGCAGTTCTTC
.	TRBV5-4	TRBD2	TRBJ2-1	CASSPGLAGFYEQFF	TGTGCCAGCAGCCCGGGGCTAGCGGGGTTCTATGAGCAGTTCTTC
.	TRBV7-2	.	TRBJ2-3	CASSRQVGGATDTQYF	TGTGCCAGCAGCCGCCAGGTGGGGGGGGCCACAGATACGCAGTATTTT
few	TRBV11-2	.	TRBJ2-6	CASSALPGTGANVLTF	TGTGCCAGCAGCGCATTACCAGGGACTGGGGCCAACGTCCTGACTTTC
.	TRBV25-1	TRBD1	TRBJ2-7	CASSDKGQGRYEQYF	TGTGCCAGCAGTGATAAGGGACAGGGTCGTTACGAGCAGTACTTC
few	TRBV6-1	.	TRBJ1-5	CASSEVGVQPQHF	TGTGCCAGCAGTGAAGTCGGGGTTCAGCCCCAGCATTTT
few	TRBV21-1	.	TRBJ2-7	CASSKGNDEQYF	TGTGCCAGCAGCAAAGGGAACGACGAGCAGTACTTC
.	TRBV5-1	.	TRBJ2-1	CASSLEVRGIDEQFF	TGCGCCAGCAGCTTGGAGGTAAGGGGTATCGATGAGCAGTTCTTC
.	TRBV7-8	.	TRBJ2-3	CASSLVPSFDTQYF	TGTGCCAGCAGCTTAGTACCTAGTTTTGATACGCAGTATTTT
.	TRBV5-4	TRBD1	TRBJ1-5	CASSDGTGKGKPQHF	TGTGCCAGCAGCGACGGGACAGGGAAAGGCAAGCCCCAGCATTTT
few	TRBV5-6	.	TRBJ1-2	CASSRDSTYGYTF	TGTGCCAGCAGCCGGGACTCCACCTATGGCTACACCTTC
few	TRBV7-8	.	TRBJ1-2	CASSPGRIDGYTF	TGTGCCAGCAGCCCCGGACGGATAGATGGCTACACCTTC
many	TRBV13	TRBD1	TRBJ2-3	CASSSGQSDTQYF	TGTGCCAGCAGCTCGGGACAGTCAGATACGCAGTATTTT
few	TRBV30	.	TRBJ1-5	CAWSGGGSGNQPQHF	TGTGCCTGGAGTGGGGGGGGCTCGGGCAATCAGCCCCAGCATTTT
.	TRBV10-3	.	TRBJ2-1	CAISESDNEQFF	TGTGCCATCAGTGAGTCCGACAATGAGCAGTTCTTC
.	TRBV9	.	TRBJ2-3	CASSVAELATDTQYF	TGTGCCAGCAGCGTAGCGGAGTTAGCCACAGATACGCAGTATTTT
.	TRBV4-2	.	TRBJ2-3	CASSQDWMATQYF	TGTGCCAGCAGCCAAGATTGGATGGCTACGCAGTATTTT
few	TRBV9	.	TRBJ2-5	CASNRDTSQETQYF	TGTGCCAGCAACCGGGACACATCACAAGAGACCCAGTACTTC
.	TRBV27	TRBD2	TRBJ2-7	CASSQGTSGLYEQYF	TGTGCCAGCAGCCAAGGGACTAGCGGATTATACGAGCAGTACTTC
.	TRBV5-1	.	TRBJ1-1	CASSAVTEAFF	TGCGCCAGCAGTGCTGTCACTGAAGCTTTCTTT
many	TRBV18	.	TRBJ1-5	CASSPQGLGNQPQHF	TGTGCCAGCTCACCTCAGGGGTTGGGCAATCAGCCCCAGCATTTT
.	TRBV7-3	.	TRBJ1-5	CASSLDAGQPQHF	TGTGCCAGCAGCTTAGATGCCGGTCAGCCCCAGCATTTT
.	TRBV15	.	TRBJ2-4	CATSTRVVAKNIQYF	TGTGCCACCAGTACCAGGGTAGTGGCCAAAAACATTCAGTACTTC
.	TRBV7-2	.	TRBJ2-1	CASSLNRWGNEQFF	TGTGCCAGCAGCCTTAATAGGTGGGGTAATGAGCAGTTCTTC
.	TRBV6-4	.	TRBJ1-1	CASSDYLNTEAFF	TGTGCCAGCAGTGACTATCTTAACACTGAAGCTTTCTTT
many	TRBV9	.	TRBJ1-3	CASSVEGSSGNTIYF	TGTGCCAGCAGCGTAGAAGGCAGCTCTGGAAACACCATATATTTT
.	TRBV5-6	TRBD2	TRBJ2-1	CASSWSGVEQFF	TGTGCCAGCAGCTGGAGCGGGGTTGAGCAGTTCTTC
.	TRBV20-1	.	TRBJ2-1	CSARFWNEQFF	TGCAGTGCTAGATTCTGGAACGAGCAGTTCTTC
.	TRBV30	.	TRBJ2-7	CAWSVRAYRGEQYF	TGTGCCTGGAGTGTACGCGCATATAGAGGCGAGCAGTACTTC
few	TRBV5-1	TRBD1	TRBJ2-5	CASSRDRVETQYF	TGCGCCAGCAGCCGCGACAGGGTCGAGACCCAGTACTTC
medium-sized	TRBV6-1	.	TRBJ2-6	CASRPDTSGANVLTF	TGTGCCAGCAGACCTGACACCTCTGGGGCCAACGTCCTGACTTTC
.	TRBV11-3	.	TRBJ2-1	CASSLDLGGREQFF	TGTGCCAGCAGCTTAGATCTGGGGGGGCGAGAGCAGTTCTTC
few	TRBV18	.	TRBJ2-7	CASSPRGRDSGEQYF	TGTGCCAGCTCACCACGCGGGCGGGACTCCGGGGAGCAGTACTTC
few	TRBV6-1	TRBD2	TRBJ2-3	CASSEGSGGQDTQYF	TGTGCCAGCAGCGAGGGAAGCGGGGGCCAAGATACGCAGTATTTT
.	TRBV9	.	TRBJ2-1	CASSWSGYNEQFF	TGTGCCAGCAGCTGGAGCGGGTACAATGAGCAGTTCTTC
.	TRBV30	.	TRBJ1-5	CAWSEGSQPQHF	TGTGCCTGGAGTGAGGGGAGTCAGCCCCAGCATTTT
few	TRBV6-5	TRBD1	TRBJ2-3	CASSRQGETDTQYF	TGTGCCAGCAGTAGACAGGGGGAGACAGATACGCAGTATTTT
.	TRBV5-1	TRBD2	TRBJ2-1	CASSLTSGGTNNEQFF	TGCGCCAGCAGCTTGACTAGCGGGGGGACCAACAATGAGCAGTTCTTC